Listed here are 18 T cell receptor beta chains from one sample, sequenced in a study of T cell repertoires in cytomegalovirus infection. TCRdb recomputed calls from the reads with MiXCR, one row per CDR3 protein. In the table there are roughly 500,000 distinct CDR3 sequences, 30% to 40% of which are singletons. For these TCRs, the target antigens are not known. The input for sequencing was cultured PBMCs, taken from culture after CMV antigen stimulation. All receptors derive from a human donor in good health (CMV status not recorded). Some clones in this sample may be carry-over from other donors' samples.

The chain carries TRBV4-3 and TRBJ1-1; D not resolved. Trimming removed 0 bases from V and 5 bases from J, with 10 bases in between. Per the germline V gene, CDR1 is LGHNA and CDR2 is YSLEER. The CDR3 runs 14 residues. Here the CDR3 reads CASSQELKQTEAFF. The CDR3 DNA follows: TGCGCCAGCAGCCAAGAACTCAAGCAGACTGAAGCTTTCTTT.

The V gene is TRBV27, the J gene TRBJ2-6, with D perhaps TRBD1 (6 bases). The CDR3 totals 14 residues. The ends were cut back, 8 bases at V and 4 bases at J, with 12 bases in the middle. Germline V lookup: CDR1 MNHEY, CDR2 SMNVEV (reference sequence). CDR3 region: CASAPGTGANVLTF. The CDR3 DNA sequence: TGTGCCAGCGCCCCAGGGACAGGGGCCAACGTCCTGACTTTC. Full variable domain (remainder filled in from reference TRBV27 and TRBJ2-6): EAQVTQNPRYLITVTGKKLTVTCSQNMNHEYMSWYRQDPGLGLRQIYYSMNVEVTDKGDVPEGYKVSRKEKRNFPLILESPSPNQTSLYFCASAPGTGANVLTFGAGSRLTVL.

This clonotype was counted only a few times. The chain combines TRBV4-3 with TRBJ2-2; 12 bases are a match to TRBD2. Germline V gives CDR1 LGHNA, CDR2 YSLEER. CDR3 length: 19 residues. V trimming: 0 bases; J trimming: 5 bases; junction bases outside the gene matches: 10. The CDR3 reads CASSQESLAGGPWTGELFF. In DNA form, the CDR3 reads TGCGCCAGCAGCCAAGAATCTCTAGCGGGAGGGCCTTGGACCGGGGAGCTGTTTTTT.

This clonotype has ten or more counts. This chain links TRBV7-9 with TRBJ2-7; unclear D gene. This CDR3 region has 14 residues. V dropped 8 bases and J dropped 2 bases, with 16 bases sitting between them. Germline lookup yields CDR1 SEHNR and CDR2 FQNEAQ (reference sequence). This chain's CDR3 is CASGSNSPPYEQYV. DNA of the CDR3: TGTGCCAGCGGCTCAAACAGCCCTCCCTACGAGCAGTACGTC.

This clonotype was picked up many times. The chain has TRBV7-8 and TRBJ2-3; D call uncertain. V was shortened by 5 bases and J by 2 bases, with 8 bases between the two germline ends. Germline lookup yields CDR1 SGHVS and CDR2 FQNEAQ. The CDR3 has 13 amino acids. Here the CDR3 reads CASSRRPTDTQYF. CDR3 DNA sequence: TGTGCCAGCAGCCGCCGCCCCACAGATACGCAGTATTTT.

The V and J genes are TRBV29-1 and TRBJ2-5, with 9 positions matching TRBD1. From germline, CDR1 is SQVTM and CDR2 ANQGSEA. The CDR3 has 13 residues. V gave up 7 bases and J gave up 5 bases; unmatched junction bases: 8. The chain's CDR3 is CSATRQGGETQYF. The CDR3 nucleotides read TGCAGCGCAACAAGACAGGGGGGGGAGACCCAGTACTTC.

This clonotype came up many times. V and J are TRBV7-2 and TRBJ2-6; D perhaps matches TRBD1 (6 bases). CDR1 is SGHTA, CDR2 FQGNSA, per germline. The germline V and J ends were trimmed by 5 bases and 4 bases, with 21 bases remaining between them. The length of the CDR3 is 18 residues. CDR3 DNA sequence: TGTGCCAGCAGCCGAAACAGGGCAACTGGCTTAGGGGCCAACGTCCTGACTTTC. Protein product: CASSRNRATGLGANVLTF.

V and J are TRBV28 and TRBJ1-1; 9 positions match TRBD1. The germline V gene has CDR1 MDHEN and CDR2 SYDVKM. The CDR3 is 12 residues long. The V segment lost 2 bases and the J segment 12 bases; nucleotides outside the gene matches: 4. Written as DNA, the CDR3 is TGTGCCAGCAGTTTACGGACAGGGGCTTCTTTCTTT. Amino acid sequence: CASSLRTGASFF.

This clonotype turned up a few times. The CDR3 region has the DNA TGTGCCAGCAGTTTACTGCTAGCGGGGATACACACCGGGGAGCTGTTTTTT. Translating it yields CASSLLLAGIHTGELFF. The gene calls are TRBV12-3 or TRBV12-4 and TRBJ2-2; 9 nucleotides align to TRBD2. With 2 bases clipped from V and 3 bases from J, the junction kept 7 bases outside the gene matches. This CDR3 comprises 17 residues.

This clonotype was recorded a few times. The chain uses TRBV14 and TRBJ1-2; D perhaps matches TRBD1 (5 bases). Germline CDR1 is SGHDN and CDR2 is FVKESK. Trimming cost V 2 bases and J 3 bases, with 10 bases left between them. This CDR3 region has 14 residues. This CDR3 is CASSQRDSYYGYTF. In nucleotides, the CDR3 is TGTGCCAGCAGCCAACGGGACTCATACTATGGCTACACCTTC.

The CDR3 DNA follows: TGTGCCAGCACCGATGGGAACAATGAGCAGTTCTTC. Encoded protein: CASTDGNNEQFF. The chain employs TRBV25-1 and TRBJ2-1, with D unresolved. V was cut by 7 bases and J by 5 bases, with 9 bases left in between. This CDR3 contains 12 residues. CDR1 and CDR2 (germline): MGHDK, SYGVNS.

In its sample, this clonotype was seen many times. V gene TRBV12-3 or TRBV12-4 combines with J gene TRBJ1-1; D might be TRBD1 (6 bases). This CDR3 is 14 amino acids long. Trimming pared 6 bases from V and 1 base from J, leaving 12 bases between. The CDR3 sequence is CASRNRASNTEAFF. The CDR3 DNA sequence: TGTGCCAGCAGGAACAGGGCATCGAACACTGAAGCTTTCTTT.

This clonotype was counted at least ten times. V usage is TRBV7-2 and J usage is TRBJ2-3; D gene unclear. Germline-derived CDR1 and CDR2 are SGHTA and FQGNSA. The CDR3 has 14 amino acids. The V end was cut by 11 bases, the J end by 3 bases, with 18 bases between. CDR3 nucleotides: TGTGCCGCAGCACCCTTTTACGGTACAGATACGCAGTATTTT. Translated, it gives CAAAPFYGTDTQYF.

The CDR3 region is CASSRFQEVNTEAFF. In DNA form, the CDR3 reads TGTGCCAGCAGTAGGTTTCAGGAAGTCAACACTGAAGCTTTCTTT. The chain carries TRBV2 and TRBJ1-1, with D hard to call. The V gene lost 5 bases and the J gene lost 2 bases, with 15 bases spanning the gap. Looked up from germline, CDR1 is SNHLY and CDR2 is FYNNEI. The CDR3 spans 15 residues. The entire variable domain, with the rest obtained from reference TRBV2 and TRBJ1-1, is as follows: EPEVTQTPSHQVTQMGQEVILRCVPISNHLYFYWYRQILGQKVEFLVSFYNNEISEKSEIFDDQFSVERPDGSNFTLKIRSTKLEDSAMYFCASSRFQEVNTEAFFGQGTRLTVV.

CDR3 region: CASSESSGRPLYV. The CDR3, as DNA: TGTGCCAGCAGTGAGTCTAGCGGGAGGCCCTTGTACGTC. The chain links TRBV6-1 to TRBJ2-7; the match to TRBD2 covers 11 bases. Trimming cost V 3 bases and J 12 bases; bases outside gene matches: 7. The CDR3 has 13 residues. Germline CDR1 and CDR2: MNHNS and SASEGT.

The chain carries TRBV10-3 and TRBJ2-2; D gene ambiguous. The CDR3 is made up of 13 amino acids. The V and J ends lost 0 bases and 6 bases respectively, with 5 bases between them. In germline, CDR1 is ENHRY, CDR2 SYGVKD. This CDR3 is CAISESQPGELFF. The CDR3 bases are TGTGCCATCAGTGAGTCCCAGCCCGGGGAGCTGTTTTTT.

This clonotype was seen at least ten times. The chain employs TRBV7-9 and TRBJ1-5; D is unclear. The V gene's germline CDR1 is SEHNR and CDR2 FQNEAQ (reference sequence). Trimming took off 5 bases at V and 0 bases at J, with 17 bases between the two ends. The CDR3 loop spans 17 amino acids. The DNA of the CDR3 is TGTGCCAGCAGCCGGTGGCCGTCCGATTCTAGCAATCAGCCCCAGCATTTT. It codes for CASSRWPSDSSNQPQHF.

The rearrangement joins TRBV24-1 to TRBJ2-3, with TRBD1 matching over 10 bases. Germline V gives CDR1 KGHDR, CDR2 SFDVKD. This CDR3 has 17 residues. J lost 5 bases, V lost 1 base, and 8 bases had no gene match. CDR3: CATSDLGDRGQIDTQYF. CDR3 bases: TGTGCCACCAGTGATTTAGGAGACAGGGGGCAGATAGATACGCAGTATTTT.